This TCR beta chain is drawn from a study of post-analysis software for immune sequencing data. Included in the TCR beta cDNA libraries were unique molecular identifiers. cDNA molecules numbering about 480,000 came from around 0.96 to 9.9 million T cells. TCRdb reprocessed the PCR reads via MiXCR and lists one record per CDR3 protein. The sample shows roughly 570,000 distinct CDR3 sequences, about a third of them seen only once. Trimming took off 8 bases at V and 0 bases at J, with 10 bases between the two ends. The germline V gene has CDR1 MGHDK and CDR2 SYGVNS. CDR3 length equals 13 residues. In its sample, this clonotype was seen a few times. What it binds is unknown. Study-wide points: Strong co-clustering by F measure linked samples that shared a preparation batch. Normalized Chao1 diversity was significantly reduced in patients versus controls. With TRBV5-6, TRBV5-1 and TRBV20-1 included, about five TRBV segments were more frequent in patients than in controls.

Material: blood. V gene TRBV25-1 combines with J gene TRBJ2-5, with D possibly being TRBD1 (6 bases). This TCR derives from a girl aged 2-17 years with multiple sclerosis. The CDR3 here is CASVRGYQETQYF. The CDR3 region has the DNA TGTGCCAGCGTGAGGGGGTACCAAGAGACCCAGTACTTC.